One sample yielded the 14 T cell receptor beta chains listed below, sequenced in a study of CD8 T cells in Susac syndrome. The RNA input was roughly 0.5 to 1 ug, and it was reverse transcribed with random hexamers. One entry per CDR3 protein results from TCRdb running MiXCR on the immunoSEQ multiplex PCR reads. The sample has around 180,000 distinct CDR3 sequences; approximately 93% are singletons. Sequencing was performed on CD4+ T cells from PBMCs. The origin of the receptors is a human donor with multiple sclerosis.

The gene calls are TRBV12-3 or TRBV12-4 and TRBJ1-3, with 7 bases that match TRBD1. The V gene end was trimmed by 2 bases and the J gene end by 0 bases; junction bases not matched to a gene: 4. The CDR3 contains 16 residues. CDR3 in DNA: TGTGCCAGCAGTTTATTAGGGGGCCTCTCTGGAAACACCATATATTTT. Residues: CASSLLGGLSGNTIYF.

J is TRBJ2-7 and V is TRBV7-2; D is uncertain. Trimming stripped 5 bases from V and 1 base from J, with 15 bases between. The germline V gene has CDR1 SGHTA and CDR2 FQGNSA. The CDR3 spans 15 residues. Here the CDR3 DNA reads TGTGCCAGCAGCCCGACGGTGATTAGGTCCTACGAGCAGTACTTC. Its protein is CASSPTVIRSYEQYF.

This sequence joins TRBV28 and TRBJ2-7; TRBD1 aligns across 8 bases. The CDR3 covers 16 residues. The ends lost 8 bases at V and 1 base at J; junction bases unmatched: 13. The germline V gene has CDR1 MDHEN and CDR2 SYDVKM. The CDR3 DNA follows: TGTGCCAGCGTGACCGCCGGGACAGGAGCGTCCTACGAGCAGTACTTC. Translated: CASVTAGTGASYEQYF. Full variable domain (remainder filled in from reference TRBV28 and TRBJ2-7): DVKVTQSSRYLVKRTGEKVFLECVQDMDHENMFWYRQDPGLGLRLIYFSYDVKMKEKGDIPEGYSVSREKKERFSLILESASTNQTSMYLCASVTAGTGASYEQYFGPGTRLTVT.

This chain joins TRBV29-1 and TRBJ2-2; the match to TRBD2 covers 7 bases. Germline CDR1 and CDR2: SQVTM and ANQGSEA. V lost 4 bases, J lost 1 base, and 9 bases stayed unmatched. The CDR3 is 16 residues long. CDR3 in DNA: TGCAGCGTTGGAGGGCTAGCGGAACAGAACACCGGGGAGCTGTTTTTT. This gives the protein CSVGGLAEQNTGELFF.

V is TRBV28 and J is TRBJ1-4; possibly TRBD1 for D (6 bases). Trimming took off 4 bases at V and 3 bases at J, with 9 bases between the two ends. Germline-derived CDR1 and CDR2 are MDHEN and SYDVKM. The CDR3 spans 14 residues. Written as DNA, the CDR3 is TGTGCCAGCAGTTCCGCAGGGGCTAATGAAAAACTGTTTTTT. Translated: CASSSAGANEKLFF.

V usage is TRBV29-1 and J usage is TRBJ2-2; 8 positions match TRBD1. Losses at the gene ends were 7 bases for V and 8 bases for J; bases not matched to a gene: 12. From germline, CDR1 is SQVTM and CDR2 ANQGSEA. This CDR3 contains 14 residues. This CDR3 is CSAVSGQVGGELFF. CDR3 in DNA: TGCAGCGCTGTGTCGGGACAGGTTGGTGGGGAGCTGTTTTTT.

The CDR3 loop is CASSQASSAGAPDTQYF. DNA for the CDR3: TGCGCCAGCAGCCAAGCCTCTAGCGCCGGTGCACCAGATACGCAGTATTTT. The chain combines TRBV4-3 with TRBJ2-3; maybe TRBD2 (6 bases). Between the trimmed V and J ends, which lost 1 base and 4 bases, there was a span of 18 bases. The CDR3 totals 17 residues. Germline values: CDR1 LGHNA, CDR2 YSLEER.

This chain joins TRBV24-1 and TRBJ2-5; D gene unclear. This CDR3 is built from 12 residues. With 0 bases removed from V and 5 bases from J, the gap between germline ends came to 3 bases. CDR1 KGHDR and CDR2 SFDVKD come from the germline V gene. CDR3 nucleotides: TGTGCCACCAGTGATTTGAGCGAGACCCAGTACTTC. Translated, it gives CATSDLSETQYF.

V and J are TRBV29-1 and TRBJ2-3; the D call may be TRBD1 or TRBD2 (5 bases each). Germline V gene sequence: CDR1 SQVTM, CDR2 ANQGSEA. V lost 6 bases and J lost 0, with 7 bases in between. This CDR3 spans 12 amino acids. The CDR3 loop is CSVGDSTDTQYF. The CDR3, as DNA: TGCAGCGTAGGGGACAGCACAGATACGCAGTATTTT.

In this sample, this clonotype turned up once. The chain uses TRBV19 and TRBJ2-7; TRBD1 matches at 8 bases. Trimming took 8 bases from V and 4 from J; bases not matched to a gene: 7. Looked up from germline, CDR1 is LNHDA and CDR2 is SQIVND (reference sequence). This CDR3 comprises 13 residues. The CDR3, as DNA: TGTGCCAGTTCATTTCGACAGGGGTACGAGCAGTACTTC. Translation: CASSFRQGYEQYF.

This rearrangement joins TRBV28 to TRBJ1-1; possibly TRBD1 for D (5 bases). CDR3 length: 14 residues. V lost 7 bases and J lost 1, with 13 bases in between. The germline gives CDR1 MDHEN, CDR2 SYDVKM. The CDR3 sequence is CASTGGSKNTEAFF. The CDR3 DNA follows: TGTGCCAGCACCGGGGGGTCCAAGAACACTGAAGCTTTCTTT.

CDR3 nucleotides: TGCAGCGTTGTTGAAAGCGGGGGGGCTTCAGGGGCCAACGTCCTGACTTTC. Translation gives CSVVESGGASGANVLTF. The chain combines TRBV29-1 with TRBJ2-6; TRBD2 matches at 10 bases. This CDR3 spans 17 amino acids. Germline CDR1 is SQVTM and CDR2 is ANQGSEA. V gave up 4 bases and J gave up 4 bases; unmatched junction bases: 10. The whole variable domain, filled in from reference TRBV29-1 and TRBJ2-6, reads SAVISQKPSRDICQRGTSLTIQCQVDSQVTMMFWYRQQPGQSLTLIATANQGSEATYESGFVIDKFPISRPNLTFSTLTVSNMSPEDSSIYLCSVVESGGASGANVLTFGAGSRLTVL.

J is TRBJ2-1 and V is TRBV2; D is uncertain. CDR3 length: 13 amino acids. CDR1 SNHLY and CDR2 FYNNEI come from the germline V gene. Trimming took off 4 bases at V and 9 bases at J, with 13 bases between the two ends. CDR3 in amino acids: CASSVILGGEQFF. Written as DNA, the CDR3 is TGTGCCAGCAGTGTGATCCTAGGTGGTGAGCAGTTCTTC.

The CDR3 bases are TGTGCCAGCAGCCAAGGGATAGCGGGGCGGCAAGAGACCCAGTACTTC. Translation: CASSQGIAGRQETQYF. The rearrangement joins TRBV3-1 to TRBJ2-5; 8 nucleotides match TRBD2. The junction had 6 bases not matched to a gene; V was cut back by 1 base and J by 2 bases. Germline values: CDR1 LGHDT, CDR2 YNNKEL (reference sequence). The CDR3 extends over 16 amino acids.